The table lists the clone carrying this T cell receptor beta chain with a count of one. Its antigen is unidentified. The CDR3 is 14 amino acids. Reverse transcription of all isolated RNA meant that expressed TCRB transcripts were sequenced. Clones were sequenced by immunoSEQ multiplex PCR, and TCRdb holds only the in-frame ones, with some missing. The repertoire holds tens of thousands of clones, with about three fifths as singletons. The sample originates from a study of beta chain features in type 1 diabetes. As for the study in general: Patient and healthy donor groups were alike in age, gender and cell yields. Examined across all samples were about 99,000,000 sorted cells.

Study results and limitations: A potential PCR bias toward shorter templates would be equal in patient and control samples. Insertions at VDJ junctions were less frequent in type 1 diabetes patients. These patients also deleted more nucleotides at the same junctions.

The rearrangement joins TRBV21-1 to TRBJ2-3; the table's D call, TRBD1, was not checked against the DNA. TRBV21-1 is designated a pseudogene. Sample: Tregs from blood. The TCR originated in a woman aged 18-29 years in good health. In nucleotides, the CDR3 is TGTGCCAGCAGCACGGGACAGGTGGAAAATACGCAGTATTTT. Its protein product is CASSTGQVENTQYF.